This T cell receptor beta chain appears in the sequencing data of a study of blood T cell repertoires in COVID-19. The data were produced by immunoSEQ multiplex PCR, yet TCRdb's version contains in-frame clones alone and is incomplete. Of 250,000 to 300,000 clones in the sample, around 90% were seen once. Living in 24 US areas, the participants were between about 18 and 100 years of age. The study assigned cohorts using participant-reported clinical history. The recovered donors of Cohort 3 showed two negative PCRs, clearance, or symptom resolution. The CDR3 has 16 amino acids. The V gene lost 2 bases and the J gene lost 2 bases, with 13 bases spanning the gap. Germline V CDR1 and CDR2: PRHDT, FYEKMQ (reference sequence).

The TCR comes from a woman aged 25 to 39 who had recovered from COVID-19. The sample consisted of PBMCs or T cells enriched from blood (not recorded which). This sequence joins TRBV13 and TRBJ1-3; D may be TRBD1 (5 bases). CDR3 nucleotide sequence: TGTGCCAGCAGCTTACTCTCAGGGCTCACTGGAAACACCATATATTTT. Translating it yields CASSLLSGLTGNTIYF.